This T cell receptor (beta chain) was captured by sequencing in a study of blood T cell repertoires in COVID-19. Whole-study context: The study drew acute and convalescent COVID-19 samples from the United States, Italy and Spain. Sources were T cells, B-cell-depleted T cells, or PBMCs; the material itself was cDNA or gDNA.

Per the original methods: Counts of nucleated cells, estimated from reference gene primer amplification, were obtained. Here immunoSEQ multiplex PCR was the method, and the copy in TCRdb shows in-frame clones only, minus some. V, J and clone size were drawn from that table, and D and trimming were deduced from the DNA. The sample includes 250,000 or so clones, roughly 88% of them seen just once. The V gene's germline CDR1 is MGHDK and CDR2 SYGVNS. V lost 8 bases, J lost 7 bases, and 8 bases lay in between. This CDR3 comprises 11 residues. The sequenced sample was peripheral blood. The J gene is TRBJ2-2, the V gene TRBV25-1; no firm D call. This TCR came from a middle-aged man who had recovered from COVID-19. CDR3 in DNA: TGTGCCAGCCAGCGTTACGGGGAGCTGTTTTTT. Its translation is CASQRYGELFF. Using reference TRBV25-1 and TRBJ2-2 for the parts outside the CDR3, the full variable domain is EADIYQTPRYLVIGTGKKITLECSQTMGHDKMYWYQQDPGMELHLIHYSYGVNSTEKGDLSSESTVSRIRTEHFPLTLESARPSHTSQYLCASQRYGELFFGEGSRLTVL.